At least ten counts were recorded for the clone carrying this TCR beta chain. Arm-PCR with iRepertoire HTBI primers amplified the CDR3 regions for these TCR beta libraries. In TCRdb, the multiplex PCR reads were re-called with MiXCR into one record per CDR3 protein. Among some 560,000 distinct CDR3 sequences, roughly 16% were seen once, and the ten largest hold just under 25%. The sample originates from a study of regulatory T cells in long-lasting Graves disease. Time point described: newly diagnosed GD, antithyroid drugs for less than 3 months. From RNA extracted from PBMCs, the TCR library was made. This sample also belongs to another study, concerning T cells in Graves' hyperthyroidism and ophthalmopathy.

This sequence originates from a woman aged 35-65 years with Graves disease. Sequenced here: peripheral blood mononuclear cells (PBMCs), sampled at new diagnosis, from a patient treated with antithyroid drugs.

CDR3 sequence (DNA): TGCGCCAGCAGCCAAGACGGGAGCGGCTCCTACAATGAGCAGTTCTTC. Amino acids: CASSQDGSGSYNEQFF. This chain connects TRBV4-1 to TRBJ2-1; D is possibly TRBD2 (6 bases). Germline-derived CDR1 and CDR2 are MGHRA and YSYEKL. Trimming removed 0 bases from V and 0 bases from J, with 9 bases in between. The CDR3 is 16 amino acids.